This T cell receptor beta chain was identified during a study of blood T cell repertoires in COVID-19. In the study's own analysis: By means of reference gene primer amplification, nucleated cell counts were estimated. TCRdb's table, derived via immunoSEQ multiplex PCR, lists solely in-frame clones and lacks some. That table gives V, J and clone size, and the DNA gave D and trimming. The sample contains around 480,000 clones, roughly nine tenths of which appear only once. After removal of 5 bases from V and 7 bases from J, the junction contained 12 bases not matched to a gene. Germline assignment: CDR1 SGHTA and CDR2 FQGNSA. The CDR3 sequence is 15 residues long. Adults between about 18 and 89 years of age took part from under 30 US areas.

The TCR originated in a woman under 30 who had recovered from COVID-19. Material: PBMCs or T cells enriched from blood (not recorded which). The V and J genes are TRBV7-2 and TRBJ2-3; 7 bases map to TRBD2. The CDR3 nucleotides are TGTGCCAGCAGCACCCCTAAGTCGGGGGGTTATACGCAGTATTTT. This sequence encodes CASSTPKSGGYTQYF.